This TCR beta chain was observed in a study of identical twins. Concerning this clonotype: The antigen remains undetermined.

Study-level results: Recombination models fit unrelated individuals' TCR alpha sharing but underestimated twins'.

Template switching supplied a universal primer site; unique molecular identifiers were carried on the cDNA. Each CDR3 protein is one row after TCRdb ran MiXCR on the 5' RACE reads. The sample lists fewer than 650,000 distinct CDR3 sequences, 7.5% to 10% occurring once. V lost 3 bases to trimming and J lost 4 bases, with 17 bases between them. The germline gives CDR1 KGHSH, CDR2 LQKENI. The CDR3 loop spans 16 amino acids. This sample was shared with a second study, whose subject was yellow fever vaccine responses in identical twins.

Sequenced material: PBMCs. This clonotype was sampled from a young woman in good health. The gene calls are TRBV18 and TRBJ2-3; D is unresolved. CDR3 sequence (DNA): TGTGCCAGCTCACCTTTTTCCGGGTCCATTTCAGATACGCAGTATTTT. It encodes CASSPFSGSISDTQYF.